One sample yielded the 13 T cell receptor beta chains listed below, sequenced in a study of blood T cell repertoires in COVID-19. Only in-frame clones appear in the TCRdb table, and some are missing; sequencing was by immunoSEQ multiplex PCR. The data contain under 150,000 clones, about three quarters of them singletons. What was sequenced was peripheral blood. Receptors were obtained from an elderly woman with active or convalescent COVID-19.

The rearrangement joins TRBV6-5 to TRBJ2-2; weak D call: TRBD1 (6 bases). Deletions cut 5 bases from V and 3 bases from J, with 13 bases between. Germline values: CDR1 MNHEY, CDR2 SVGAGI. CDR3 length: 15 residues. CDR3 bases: TGTGCCAGCAGTCGTGGGACACCTCACACCGGGGAGCTGTTTTTT. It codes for CASSRGTPHTGELFF.

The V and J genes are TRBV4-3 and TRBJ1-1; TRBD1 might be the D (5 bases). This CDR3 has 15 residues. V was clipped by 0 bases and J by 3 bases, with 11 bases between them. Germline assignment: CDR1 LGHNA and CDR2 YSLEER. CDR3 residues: CASSQDVTVDTEAFF. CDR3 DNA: TGCGCCAGCAGCCAAGACGTGACAGTCGACACTGAAGCTTTCTTT.

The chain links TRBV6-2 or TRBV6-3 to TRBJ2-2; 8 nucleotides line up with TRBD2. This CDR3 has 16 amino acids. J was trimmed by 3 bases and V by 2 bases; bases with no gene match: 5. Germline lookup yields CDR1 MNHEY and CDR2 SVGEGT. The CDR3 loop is CASSYAGGGYTGELFF. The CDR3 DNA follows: TGTGCCAGCAGTTACGCAGGCGGGGGGTACACCGGGGAGCTGTTTTTT.

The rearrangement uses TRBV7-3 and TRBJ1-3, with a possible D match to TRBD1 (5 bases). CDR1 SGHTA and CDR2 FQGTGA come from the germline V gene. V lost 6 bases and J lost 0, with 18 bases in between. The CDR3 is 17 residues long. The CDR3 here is CASSLGGRYFSGNTIYF. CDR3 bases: TGTGCCAGCAGTCTCGGGGGACGGTATTTCTCTGGAAACACCATATATTTT.

CDR3 region: CASTPWDSIGSNQPQHF. CDR3 coding DNA: TGTGCCAGTACCCCTTGGGACAGCATCGGGAGCAATCAGCCCCAGCATTTT. The J gene is TRBJ1-5, the V gene TRBV19; 7 bases agree with TRBD1. The V segment lost 7 bases and the J segment 1 base; nucleotides outside the gene matches: 13. The length of the CDR3 is 17 residues. From germline, CDR1 is LNHDA and CDR2 SQIVND (reference sequence).

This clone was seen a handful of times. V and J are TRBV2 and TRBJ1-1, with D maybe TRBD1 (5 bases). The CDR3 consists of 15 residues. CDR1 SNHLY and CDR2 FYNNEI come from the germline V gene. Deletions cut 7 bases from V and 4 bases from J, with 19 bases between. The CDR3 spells CASTPRGGRSTEAFF. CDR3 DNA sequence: TGTGCCAGCACCCCTCGTGGGGGGAGGAGCACTGAAGCTTTCTTT.

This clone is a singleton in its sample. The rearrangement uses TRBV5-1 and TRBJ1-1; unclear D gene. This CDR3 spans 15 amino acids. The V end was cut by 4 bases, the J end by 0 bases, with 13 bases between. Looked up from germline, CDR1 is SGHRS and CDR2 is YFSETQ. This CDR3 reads CASSAETQMNTEAFF. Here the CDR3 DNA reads TGCGCCAGCAGCGCAGAGACACAAATGAACACTGAAGCTTTCTTT.

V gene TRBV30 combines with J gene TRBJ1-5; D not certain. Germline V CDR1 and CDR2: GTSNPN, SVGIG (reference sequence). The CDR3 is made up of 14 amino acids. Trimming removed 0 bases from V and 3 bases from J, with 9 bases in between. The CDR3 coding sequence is TGTGCCTGGAGTGTAAACCAGGCCAATCAGCCCCAGCATTTT. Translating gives CAWSVNQANQPQHF. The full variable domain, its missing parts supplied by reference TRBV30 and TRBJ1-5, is SQTIHQWPATLVQPVGSPLSLECTVEGTSNPNLYWYRQAAGRGLQLLFYSVGIGQISSEVPQNLSASRPQDRQFILSSKKLLLSDSGFYLCAWSVNQANQPQHFGDGTRLSIL.

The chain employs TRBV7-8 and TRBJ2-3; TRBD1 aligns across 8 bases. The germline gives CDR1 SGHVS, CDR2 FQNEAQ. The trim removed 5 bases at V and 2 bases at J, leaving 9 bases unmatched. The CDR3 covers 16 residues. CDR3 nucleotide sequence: TGTGCCAGCAGCGGACGTGACAGGGGATTCACAGATACGCAGTATTTT. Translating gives CASSGRDRGFTDTQYF.

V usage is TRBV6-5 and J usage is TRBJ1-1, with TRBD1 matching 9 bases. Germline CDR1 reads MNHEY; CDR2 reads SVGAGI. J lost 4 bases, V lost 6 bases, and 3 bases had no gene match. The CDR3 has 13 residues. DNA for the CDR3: TGTGCCAGCAGGGACAGGGGTTTCACTGAAGCTTTCTTT. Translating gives CASRDRGFTEAFF.

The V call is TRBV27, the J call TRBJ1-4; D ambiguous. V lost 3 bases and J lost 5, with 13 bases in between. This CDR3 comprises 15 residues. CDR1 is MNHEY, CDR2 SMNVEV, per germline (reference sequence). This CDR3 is CASSFRAGRNEKLFF. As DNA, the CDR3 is TGTGCCAGCAGTTTCCGCGCAGGAAGAAATGAAAAACTGTTTTTT.

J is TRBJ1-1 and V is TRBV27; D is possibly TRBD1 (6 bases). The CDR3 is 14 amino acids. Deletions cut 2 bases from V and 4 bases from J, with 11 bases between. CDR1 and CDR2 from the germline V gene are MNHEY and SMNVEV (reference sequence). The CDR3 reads CASSLARGGTEAFF. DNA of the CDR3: TGTGCCAGCAGTTTAGCTAGGGGGGGCACTGAAGCTTTCTTT.

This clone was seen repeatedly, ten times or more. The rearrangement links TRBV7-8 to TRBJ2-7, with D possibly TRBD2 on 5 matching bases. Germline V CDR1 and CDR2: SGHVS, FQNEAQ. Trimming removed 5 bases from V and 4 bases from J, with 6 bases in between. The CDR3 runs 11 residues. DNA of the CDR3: TGTGCCAGCAGCGGGAGTTACGAGCAGTACTTC. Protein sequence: CASSGSYEQYF. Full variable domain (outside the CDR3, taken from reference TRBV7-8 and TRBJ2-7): GAGVSQSPRYKVAKRGQDVALRCDPISGHVSLFWYQQALGQGPEFLTYFQNEAQLDKSGLPSDRFFAERPEGSVSTLKIQRTQQEDSAVYLCASSGSYEQYFGPGTRLTVT.